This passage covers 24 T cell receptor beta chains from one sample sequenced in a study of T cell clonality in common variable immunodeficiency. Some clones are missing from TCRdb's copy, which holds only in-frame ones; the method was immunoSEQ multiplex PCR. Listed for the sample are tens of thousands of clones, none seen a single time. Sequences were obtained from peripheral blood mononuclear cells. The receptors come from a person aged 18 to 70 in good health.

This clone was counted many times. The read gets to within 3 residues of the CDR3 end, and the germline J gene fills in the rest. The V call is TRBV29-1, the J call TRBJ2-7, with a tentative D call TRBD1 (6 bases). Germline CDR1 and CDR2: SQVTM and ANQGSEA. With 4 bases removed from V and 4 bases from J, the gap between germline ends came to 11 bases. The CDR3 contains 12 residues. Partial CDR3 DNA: TGCAGCGTTGTGATCAGGGGATACGAG. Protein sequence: CSVVIRGYE. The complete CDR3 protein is CSVVIRGYEQYF.

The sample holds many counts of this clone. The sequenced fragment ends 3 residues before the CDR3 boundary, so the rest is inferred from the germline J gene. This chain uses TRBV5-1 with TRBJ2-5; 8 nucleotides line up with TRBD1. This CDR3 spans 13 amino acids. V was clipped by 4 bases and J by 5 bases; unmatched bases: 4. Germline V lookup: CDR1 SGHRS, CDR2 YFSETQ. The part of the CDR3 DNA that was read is TGCGCCAGCAGCAACGACAGGGGTGAGACC. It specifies CASSNDRGET. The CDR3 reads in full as CASSNDRGETQYF.

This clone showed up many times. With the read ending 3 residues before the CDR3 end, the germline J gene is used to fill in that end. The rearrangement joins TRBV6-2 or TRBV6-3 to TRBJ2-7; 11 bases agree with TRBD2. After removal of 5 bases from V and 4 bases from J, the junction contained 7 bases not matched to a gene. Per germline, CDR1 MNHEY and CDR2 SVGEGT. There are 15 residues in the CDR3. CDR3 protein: CASSTTSGRLYEQYF. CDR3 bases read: TGTGCCAGCAGTACAACTAGCGGGAGATTGTACGAG.

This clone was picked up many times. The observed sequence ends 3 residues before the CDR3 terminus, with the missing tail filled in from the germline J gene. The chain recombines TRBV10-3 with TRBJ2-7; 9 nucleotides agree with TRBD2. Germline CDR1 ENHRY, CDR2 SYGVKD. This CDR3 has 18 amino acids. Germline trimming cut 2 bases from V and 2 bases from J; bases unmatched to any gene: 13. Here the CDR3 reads CAISENIGEAGGPYEQYF. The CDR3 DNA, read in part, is TGTGCCATCAGTGAGAATATCGGGGAGGCGGGAGGGCCCTACGAG.

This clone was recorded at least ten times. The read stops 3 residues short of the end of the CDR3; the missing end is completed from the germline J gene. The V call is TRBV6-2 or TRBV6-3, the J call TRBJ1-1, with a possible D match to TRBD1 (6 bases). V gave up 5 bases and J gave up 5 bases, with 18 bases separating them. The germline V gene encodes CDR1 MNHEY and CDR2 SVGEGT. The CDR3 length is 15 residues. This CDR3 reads CASSRPTGGSTEAFF. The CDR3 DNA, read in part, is TGTGCCAGCAGTCGACCGACAGGCGGCTCGACTGAA.

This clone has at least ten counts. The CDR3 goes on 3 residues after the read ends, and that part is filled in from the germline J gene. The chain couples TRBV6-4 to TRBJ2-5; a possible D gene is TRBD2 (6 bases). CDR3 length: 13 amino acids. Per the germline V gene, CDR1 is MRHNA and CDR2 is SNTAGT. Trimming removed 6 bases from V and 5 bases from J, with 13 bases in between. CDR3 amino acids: CASSLASGETQYF. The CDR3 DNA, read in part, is TGTGCCAGCAGCCTAGCGTCGGGTGAGACC.

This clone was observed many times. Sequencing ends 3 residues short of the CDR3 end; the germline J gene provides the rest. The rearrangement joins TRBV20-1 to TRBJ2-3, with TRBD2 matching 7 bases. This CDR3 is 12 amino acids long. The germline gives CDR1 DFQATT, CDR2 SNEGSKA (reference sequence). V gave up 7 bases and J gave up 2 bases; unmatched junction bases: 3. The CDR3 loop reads CSGTSDTDTQYF. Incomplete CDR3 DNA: TGCAGTGGTACTAGCGACACAGATACG.

CDR3 sequence reads: CASYALGASGRLEQYF. The CDR3 DNA, read in part, is TGTGCCAGCTACGCGCTGGGGGCTAGCGGGAGACTCGAG. The chain recombines TRBV2 with TRBJ2-7; 10 bases are shared with TRBD2. The read ends 3 residues shy of where the CDR3 ends; the end is completed using the germline J gene. Germline CDR1 reads SNHLY; CDR2 reads FYNNEI. The CDR3 runs 16 residues. V shed 8 bases, J shed 6 bases, and the junction held 16 bases outside the gene matches.

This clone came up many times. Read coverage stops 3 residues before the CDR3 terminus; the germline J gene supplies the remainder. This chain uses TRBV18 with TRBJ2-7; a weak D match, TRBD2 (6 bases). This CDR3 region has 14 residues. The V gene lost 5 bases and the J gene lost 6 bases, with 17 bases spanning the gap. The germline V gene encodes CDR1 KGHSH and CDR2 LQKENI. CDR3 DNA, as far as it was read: TGTGCCAGCTCATCTAACGCCGGAGGGGTCGAG. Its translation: CASSSNAGGVE. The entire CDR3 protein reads CASSSNAGGVEQYF.

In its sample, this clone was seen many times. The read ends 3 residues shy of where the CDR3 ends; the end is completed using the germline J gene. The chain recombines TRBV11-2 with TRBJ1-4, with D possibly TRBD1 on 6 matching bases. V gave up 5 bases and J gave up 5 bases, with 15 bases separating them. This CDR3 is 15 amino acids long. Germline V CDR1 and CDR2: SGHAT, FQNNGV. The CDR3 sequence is CASSPGQNTNEKLFF. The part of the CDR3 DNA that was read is TGTGCCAGCAGCCCAGGACAGAATACCAATGAAAAA.

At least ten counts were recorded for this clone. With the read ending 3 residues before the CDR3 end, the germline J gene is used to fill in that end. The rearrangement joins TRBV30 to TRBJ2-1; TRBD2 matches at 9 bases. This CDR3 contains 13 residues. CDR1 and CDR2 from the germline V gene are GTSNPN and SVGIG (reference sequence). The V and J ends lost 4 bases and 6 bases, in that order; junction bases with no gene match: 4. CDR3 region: CAWNAGGPNEQFF. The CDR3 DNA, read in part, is TGTGCCTGGAATGCGGGAGGGCCCAATGAG.

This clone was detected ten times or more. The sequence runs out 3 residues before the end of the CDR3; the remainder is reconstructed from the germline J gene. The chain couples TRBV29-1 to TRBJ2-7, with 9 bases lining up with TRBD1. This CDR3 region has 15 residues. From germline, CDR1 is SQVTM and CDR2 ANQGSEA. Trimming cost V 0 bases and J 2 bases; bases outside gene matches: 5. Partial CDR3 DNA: TGCAGCGTTGAAGAATCGGGACAGGGCACCTACGAG. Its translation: CSVEESGQGTYE. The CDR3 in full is CSVEESGQGTYEQYF.

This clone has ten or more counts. The sequenced part of the CDR3 DNA is TGTGCCAGCAGCTGGGGACAGGGGGCCGAG. Amino acids: CASSWGQGAE. The whole CDR3 protein is CASSWGQGAEAFF. The chain employs TRBV11-2 and TRBJ1-1; 12 bases are a match to TRBD1. The read comes to an end 3 residues before the CDR3 does, leaving the germline J gene to fill in the end. In germline, CDR1 is SGHAT, CDR2 FQNNGV. CDR3 length equals 13 residues. The whole variable domain, filled in from reference TRBV11-2 and TRBJ1-1, reads EAGVAQSPRYKIIEKRQSVAFWCNPISGHATLYWYQQILGQGPKLLIQFQNNGVVDDSQLPKDRFSAERLKGVDSTLKIQPAKLEDSAVYLCASSWGQGAEAFFGQGTRLTVV.

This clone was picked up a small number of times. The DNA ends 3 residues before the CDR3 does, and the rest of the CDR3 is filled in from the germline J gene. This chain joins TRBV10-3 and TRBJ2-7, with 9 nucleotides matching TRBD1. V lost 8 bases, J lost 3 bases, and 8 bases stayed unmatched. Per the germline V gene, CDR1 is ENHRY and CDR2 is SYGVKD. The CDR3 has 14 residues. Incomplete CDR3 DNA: TGTGCCATCCAGCCCGGGACAGGGCACTACGAG. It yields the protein CAIQPGTGHYE. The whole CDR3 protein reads CAIQPGTGHYEQYF.

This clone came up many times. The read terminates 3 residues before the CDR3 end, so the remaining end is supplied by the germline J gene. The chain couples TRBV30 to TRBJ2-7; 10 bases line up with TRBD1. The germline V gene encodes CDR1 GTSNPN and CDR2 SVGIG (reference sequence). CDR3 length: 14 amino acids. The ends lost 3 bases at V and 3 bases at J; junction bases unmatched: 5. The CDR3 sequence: CAWSTGTGVYEQYF. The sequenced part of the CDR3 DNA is TGTGCCTGGAGCACCGGGACAGGGGTCTACGAG.

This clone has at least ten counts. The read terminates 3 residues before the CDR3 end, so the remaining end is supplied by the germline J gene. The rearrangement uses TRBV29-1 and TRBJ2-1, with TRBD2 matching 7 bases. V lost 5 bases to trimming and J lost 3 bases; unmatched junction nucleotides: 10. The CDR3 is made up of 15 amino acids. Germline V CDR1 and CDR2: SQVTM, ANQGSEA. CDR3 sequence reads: CSVPDGLGVYNEQFF. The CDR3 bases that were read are TGCAGCGTTCCGGACGGACTAGGAGTCTACAATGAG.

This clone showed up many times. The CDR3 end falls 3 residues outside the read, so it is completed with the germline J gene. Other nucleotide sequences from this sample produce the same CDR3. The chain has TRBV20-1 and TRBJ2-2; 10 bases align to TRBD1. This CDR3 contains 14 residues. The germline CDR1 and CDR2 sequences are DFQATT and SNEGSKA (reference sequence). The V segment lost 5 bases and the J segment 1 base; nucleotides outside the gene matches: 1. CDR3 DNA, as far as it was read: TGCAGTGCTCGGACAGGGGGGAACACCGGGGAG. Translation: CSARTGGNTGE. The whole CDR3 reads CSARTGGNTGELFF.

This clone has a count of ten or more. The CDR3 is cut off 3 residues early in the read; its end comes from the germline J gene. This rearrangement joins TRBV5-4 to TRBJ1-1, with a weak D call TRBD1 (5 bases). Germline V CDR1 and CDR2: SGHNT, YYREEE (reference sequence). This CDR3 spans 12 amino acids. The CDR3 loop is CASSFSGYGAFF. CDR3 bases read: TGTGCCAGCAGCTTCTCAGGGTATGGA.

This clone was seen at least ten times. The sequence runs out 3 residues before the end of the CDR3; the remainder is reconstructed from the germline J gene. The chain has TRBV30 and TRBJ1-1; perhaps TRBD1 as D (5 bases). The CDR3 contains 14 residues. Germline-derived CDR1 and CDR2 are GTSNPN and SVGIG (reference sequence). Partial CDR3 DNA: TGTGCCTGGAGTTCCCCGACAGACGCACAAGAA. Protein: CAWSSPTDAQE. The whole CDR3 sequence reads CAWSSPTDAQEAFF.

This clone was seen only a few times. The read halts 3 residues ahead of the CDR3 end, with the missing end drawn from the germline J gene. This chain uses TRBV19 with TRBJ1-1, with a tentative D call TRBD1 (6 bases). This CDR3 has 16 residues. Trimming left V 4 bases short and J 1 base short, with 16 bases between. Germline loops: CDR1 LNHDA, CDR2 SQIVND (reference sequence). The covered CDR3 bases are TGTGCCAGTAGTAACCTCCAGGGGCGCGGGAACACTGAA. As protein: CASSNLQGRGNTE. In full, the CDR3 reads CASSNLQGRGNTEAFF.

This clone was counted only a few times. The sequenced part of the CDR3 DNA is TGCGCCAGCAGCTTGGTAGGGTCAGGGGCAGAGACC. As protein: CASSLVGSGAET. The complete CDR3 sequence is CASSLVGSGAETQYF. The rearrangement links TRBV5-1 to TRBJ2-5, with a possible D match to TRBD1 (6 bases). Read sequence stops 3 residues before the CDR3 end, and the germline J gene provides the missing end. The germline CDR1 and CDR2 sequences are SGHRS and YFSETQ. This CDR3 spans 15 amino acids. Deletions cut 0 bases from V and 4 bases from J, with 13 bases between.

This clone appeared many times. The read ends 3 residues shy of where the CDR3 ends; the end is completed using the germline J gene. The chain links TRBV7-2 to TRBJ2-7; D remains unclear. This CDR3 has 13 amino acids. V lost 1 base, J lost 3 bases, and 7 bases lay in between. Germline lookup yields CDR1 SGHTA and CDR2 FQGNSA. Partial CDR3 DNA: TGTGCCAGCAGCTTAGGATCCGGCTACGAG. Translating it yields CASSLGSGYE. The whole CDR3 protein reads CASSLGSGYEQYF.

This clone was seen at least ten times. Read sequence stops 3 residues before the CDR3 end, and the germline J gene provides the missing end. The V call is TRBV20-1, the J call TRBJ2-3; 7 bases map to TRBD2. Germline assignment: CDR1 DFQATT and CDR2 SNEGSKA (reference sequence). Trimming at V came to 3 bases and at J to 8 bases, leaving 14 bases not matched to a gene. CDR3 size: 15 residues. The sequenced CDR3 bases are TGCAGTGCTAGTTCGGATAACGCGGGAGCTAGTACG. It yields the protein CSASSDNAGAST. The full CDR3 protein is CSASSDNAGASTQYF.

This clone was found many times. The CDR3 reads CASSEQGLGNTEAFF. The CDR3 bases that were read are TGTGCCAGCAGCGAACAGGGGCTGGGGAACACTGAA. The chain links TRBV6-4 to TRBJ1-1; 7 positions match TRBD1. The DNA ends 3 residues before the CDR3 does, and the rest of the CDR3 is filled in from the germline J gene. The CDR3 is 15 amino acids. After removal of 6 bases from V and 1 base from J, the junction contained 8 bases not matched to a gene. Germline V lookup: CDR1 MRHNA, CDR2 SNTAGT.